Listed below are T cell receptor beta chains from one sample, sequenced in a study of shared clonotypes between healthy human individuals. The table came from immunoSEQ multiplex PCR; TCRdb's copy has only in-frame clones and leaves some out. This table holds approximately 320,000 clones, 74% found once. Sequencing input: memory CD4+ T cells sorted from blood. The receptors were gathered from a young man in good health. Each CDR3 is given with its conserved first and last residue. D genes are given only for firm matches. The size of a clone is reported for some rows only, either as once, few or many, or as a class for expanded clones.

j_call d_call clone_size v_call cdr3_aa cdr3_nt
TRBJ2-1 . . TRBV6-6 CASSRQNNEQFF TGTGCCAGCAGTCGACAAAACAATGAGCAGTTCTTC
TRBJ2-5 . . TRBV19 CASSNEKQETQYF TGTGCCAGTAGTAACGAGAAACAAGAGACCCAGTACTTC
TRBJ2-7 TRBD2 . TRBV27 CASSLSLAGVYEQYF TGTGCCAGCAGTTTATCACTAGCGGGAGTCTACGAGCAGTACTTC
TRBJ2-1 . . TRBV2 CASSEDRGQGRNEQFF TGTGCCAGCAGTGAAGACCGCGGCCAGGGGCGCAATGAGCAGTTCTTC
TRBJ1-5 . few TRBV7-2 CASSPGDTFREPQHF TGTGCCAGCAGCCCCGGGGATACCTTTAGGGAGCCCCAGCATTTT
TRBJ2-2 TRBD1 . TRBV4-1 CASSQDVARGLFGELFF TGCGCCAGCAGCCAAGACGTTGCCAGGGGGCTTTTCGGGGAGCTGTTTTTT
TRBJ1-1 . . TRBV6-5 CASSYSMVSVSRAFF TGTGCCAGCAGTTACTCGATGGTTAGTGTGAGCAGAGCTTTCTTT
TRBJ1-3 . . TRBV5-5 CASSWGGRNSGNTIYF TGTGCCAGCAGCTGGGGAGGACGGAACTCTGGAAACACCATATATTTT
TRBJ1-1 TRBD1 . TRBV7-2 CASSPRQGGGTEAFF TGTGCCAGCAGCCCCCGACAGGGCGGGGGCACTGAAGCTTTCTTT
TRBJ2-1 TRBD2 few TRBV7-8 CASSLVVSGAGATHEQFF TGTGCCAGCAGCTTAGTGGTATCGGGAGCGGGAGCAACCCATGAGCAGTTCTTC
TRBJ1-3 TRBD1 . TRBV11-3 CASSLSGTGGRSGNTIYF TGTGCCAGCAGCTTATCCGGGACAGGGGGTCGCTCTGGAAACACCATATATTTT
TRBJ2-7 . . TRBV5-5 CASSFKGLPYEQYF TGTGCCAGCAGCTTTAAAGGGTTGCCCTACGAGCAGTACTTC
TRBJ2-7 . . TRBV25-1 CASSGTDRTSPYEQYF TGTGCCAGCAGTGGAACGGACCGGACCAGCCCCTACGAGCAGTACTTC
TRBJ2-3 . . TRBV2 CASSEARGEKDTQYF TGTGCCAGCAGTGAAGCGCGAGGGGAGAAGGATACGCAGTATTTT
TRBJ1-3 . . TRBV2 CASSERESGNTIYF TGTGCCAGCAGTGAAAGAGAATCTGGAAACACCATATATTTT
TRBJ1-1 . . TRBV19 CASSMRGNTEAFF TGTGCCAGTAGTATGAGGGGGAACACTGAAGCTTTCTTT
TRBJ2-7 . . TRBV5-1 CASSPQTGGAYEQYF TGCGCCAGCAGCCCCCAGACTGGTGGAGCCTACGAGCAGTACTTC
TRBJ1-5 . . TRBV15 CATSRDGDNQPQHF TGTGCCACCAGCAGAGACGGGGACAATCAGCCCCAGCATTTT
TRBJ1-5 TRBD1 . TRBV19 CASSTTGNQPQHF TGTGCCAGTAGTACGACAGGGAATCAGCCCCAGCATTTT
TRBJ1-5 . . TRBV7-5 CARSLGNREGQPQHF TGTGCCAGAAGCCTGGGGAACAGGGAGGGCCAGCCCCAGCATTTT
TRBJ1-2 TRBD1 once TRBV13 CASSFDRGTGYTF TGTGCCAGCAGCTTCGACAGGGGGACTGGCTACACCTTC
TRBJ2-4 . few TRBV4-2 CASSQEGNRENIQYF TGTGCCAGCAGCCAAGAAGGGAATCGGGAAAACATTCAGTACTTC
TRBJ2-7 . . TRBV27 CASSTTHSYEQYF TGTGCCAGCAGTACCACCCATTCCTACGAGCAGTACTTC
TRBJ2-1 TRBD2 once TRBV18 CASSPLAGAGNNEQFF TGTGCCAGCTCACCTCTAGCGGGAGCCGGCAACAATGAGCAGTTCTTC
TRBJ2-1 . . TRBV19 CASRRVQGLYNEQFF TGTGCCAGTAGGAGGGTACAGGGACTATACAATGAGCAGTTCTTC
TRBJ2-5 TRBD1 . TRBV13 CASSRPQGEPQYF TGTGCCAGCAGTCGTCCACAGGGGGAGCCCCAGTACTTC
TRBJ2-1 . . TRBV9 CASSVEGGKVGEQFF TGTGCCAGCAGCGTAGAGGGGGGGAAGGTTGGTGAGCAGTTCTTC
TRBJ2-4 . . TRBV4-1 CASSRYRGVENIQYF TGCGCCAGCAGCCGGTACCGAGGGGTGGAAAACATTCAGTACTTC
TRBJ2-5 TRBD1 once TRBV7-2 CASFAGGSRTQYF TGTGCCAGCTTTGCAGGGGGATCTAGGACCCAGTACTTC
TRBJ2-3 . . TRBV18 CASSPTGLDGTQYF TGTGCCAGCTCACCGACGGGTCTCGACGGTACGCAGTATTTT
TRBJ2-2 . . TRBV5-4 CASSHPGDTGELFF TGTGCCAGCAGCCACCCCGGGGACACCGGGGAGCTGTTTTTT
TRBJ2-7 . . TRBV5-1 CASSLRDSEQYF TGCGCCAGCAGCCTCAGGGATAGCGAGCAGTACTTC
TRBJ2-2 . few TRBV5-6 CASSLANTGELFF TGTGCCAGCAGCTTGGCGAACACCGGGGAGCTGTTTTTT
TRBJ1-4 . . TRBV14 CASSQDGRGEEKLFF TGTGCCAGCAGCCAAGATGGCAGGGGTGAAGAAAAACTGTTTTTT
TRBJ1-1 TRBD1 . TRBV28 CAVQSGQGRTEAFF TGTGCCGTCCAGTCGGGACAGGGTAGAACTGAAGCTTTCTTT
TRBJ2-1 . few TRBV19 CASTPVEGAYNEQFF TGTGCCAGTACCCCCGTGGAGGGGGCTTACAATGAGCAGTTCTTC
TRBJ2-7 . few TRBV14 CASSQARLGGEQYF TGTGCCAGCAGCCAAGCTCGACTAGGAGGCGAGCAGTACTTC
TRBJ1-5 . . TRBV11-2 CASSLGWEQPQHF TGTGCCAGCAGCTTAGGTTGGGAACAGCCCCAGCATTTT
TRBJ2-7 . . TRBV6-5 CASGYSVEQYF TGTGCCAGCGGCTATTCGGTCGAGCAGTACTTC
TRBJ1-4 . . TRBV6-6 CASAPSDNEKLFF TGTGCCAGCGCCCCTTCCGATAATGAAAAACTGTTTTTT
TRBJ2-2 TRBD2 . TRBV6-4 CASSEAGDTGELFF TGTGCCAGCAGTGAAGCGGGAGACACCGGGGAGCTGTTTTTT
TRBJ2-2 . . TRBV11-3 CASSRVTGELFF TGTGCCAGCAGCCGCGTTACCGGGGAGCTGTTTTTT
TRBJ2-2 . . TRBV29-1 CSVKLVTGNTGELFF TGCAGCGTTAAGTTGGTGACAGGGAACACCGGGGAGCTGTTTTTT
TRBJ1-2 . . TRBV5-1 CASSLTGDYGYTF TGCGCCAGCAGCTTGACAGGAGACTATGGCTACACCTTC
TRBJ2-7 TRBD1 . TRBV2 CASSEPLGQGTYEQYF TGTGCCAGCAGTGAACCCCTGGGACAGGGGACGTACGAGCAGTACTTC
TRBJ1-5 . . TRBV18 CASSGGLSNQPQHF TGTGCCAGCTCAGGGGGGCTGAGCAATCAGCCCCAGCATTTT
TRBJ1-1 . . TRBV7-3 CASSLGRSEAFF TGTGCCAGCAGCTTAGGGCGCTCTGAAGCTTTCTTT
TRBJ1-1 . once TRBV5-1 CASSLELRVPEAFF TGCGCCAGCAGCTTGGAACTCAGGGTCCCTGAAGCTTTCTTT
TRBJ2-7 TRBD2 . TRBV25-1 CASSNPSGSHEQYF TGTGCCAGCAGTAACCCTAGCGGGAGCCACGAGCAGTACTTC
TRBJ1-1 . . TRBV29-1 CSEQARGTEAFF TGCAGCGAACAGGCCAGGGGCACTGAAGCTTTCTTT
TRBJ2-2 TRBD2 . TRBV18 CASSPRLAGDTGELFF TGTGCCAGCTCACCGCGACTAGCGGGAGATACCGGGGAGCTGTTTTTT
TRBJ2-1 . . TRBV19 CASSIDLSQFF TGTGCCAGTAGTATAGATCTGTCGCAGTTCTTC
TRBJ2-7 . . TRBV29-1 CSVEGGEQLNYEQYF TGCAGCGTTGAGGGTGGGGAACAACTCAACTACGAGCAGTACTTC
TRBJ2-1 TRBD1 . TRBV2 CASSLPGQRLANEQFF TGTGCCAGCAGCCTACCGGGACAGCGTTTAGCCAATGAGCAGTTCTTC
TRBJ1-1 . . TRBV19 CASSRENTEAFF TGTGCCAGTAGTCGGGAGAACACTGAAGCTTTCTTT
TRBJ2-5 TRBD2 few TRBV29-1 CSVEWGGRFQETQYF TGCAGCGTTGAATGGGGCGGGAGGTTCCAAGAGACCCAGTACTTC
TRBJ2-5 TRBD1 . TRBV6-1 CASSNEDRTKETQYF TGTGCCAGCAGTAATGAGGACAGGACCAAAGAGACCCAGTACTTC